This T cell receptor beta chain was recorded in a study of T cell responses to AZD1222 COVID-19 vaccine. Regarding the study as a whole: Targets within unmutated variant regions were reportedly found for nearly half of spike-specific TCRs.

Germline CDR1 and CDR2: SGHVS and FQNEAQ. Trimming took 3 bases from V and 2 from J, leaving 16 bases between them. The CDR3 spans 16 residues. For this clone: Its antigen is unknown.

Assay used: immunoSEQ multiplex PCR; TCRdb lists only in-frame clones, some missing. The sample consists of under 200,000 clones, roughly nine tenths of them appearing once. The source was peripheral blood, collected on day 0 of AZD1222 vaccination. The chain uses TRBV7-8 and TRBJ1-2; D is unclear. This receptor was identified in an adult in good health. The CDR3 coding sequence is TGTGCCAGCAGCTTGGAGGGAGTGTCGGCCAACTATGGCTACACCTTC. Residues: CASSLEGVSANYGYTF.